What follows describes a single TCR beta chain. Antigen: not known. Germline CDR1 reads SGHDN; CDR2 reads FVKESK. The CDR3 runs 14 residues. The V and J ends lost 4 bases and 5 bases, in that order; junction bases with no gene match: 4. Only in-frame clones appear in the TCRdb table, and some are missing; sequencing was by immunoSEQ multiplex PCR. The sample lists 5,000 or so clones; approximately 86% were seen once. The source of the sample is a study of immune evolution from preneoplasia to lung adenocarcinoma. Study outcomes and limitations: Normal lung had highest clonality; later lesions appeared denser, more diverse.

Resections took place in Japan or China from 2014 to 2017. Each case's diagnosis was confirmed by two pathologists on H&E. This TCR was recovered from a donor aged 70 or over with lung adenocarcinoma. Material: FFPE adjacent normal lung tissue. The rearrangement uses TRBV14 and TRBJ2-5; 10 nucleotides match TRBD1. The CDR3 protein is CASSRQGAFETQYF. CDR3 sequence (DNA): TGTGCCAGCAGCCGACAGGGGGCTTTTGAGACCCAGTACTTC.